A single sample gave rise to the 25 T cell receptor beta chains below, sequenced in a study of regulatory T cells in long-lasting Graves disease. In building TCR beta libraries, iRepertoire HTBI primers were used together with Arm-PCR of CDR3 regions. MiXCR, run by TCRdb on the multiplex PCR reads, gives a single entry per CDR3 protein. This table holds about 420,000 distinct CDR3 sequences, roughly 15% found once. Time point reported: newly diagnosed GD, antithyroid drugs for less than 3 months. RNA from PBMCs was the source of the TCR library. Separately, the same data were catalogued under a study of T cells in Graves' hyperthyroidism and ophthalmopathy.

The sequencing here drew on peripheral blood mononuclear cells (PBMCs), taken at new diagnosis, from a patient treated with antithyroid drugs. Receptors originate from a young woman with Graves disease.

This clonotype has only a few counts. This chain links TRBV5-6 with TRBJ2-5, with no clear D. The V and J ends lost 0 bases and 4 bases respectively, with 10 bases between them. The CDR3 runs to 14 residues. In germline, CDR1 is SGHDT, CDR2 YYEEEE. CDR3 amino acids: CASSLEPVIETQYF. The CDR3 DNA reads as TGTGCCAGCAGCTTGGAACCAGTCATAGAGACCCAGTACTTC.

This clonotype was observed many times. This chain connects TRBV2 to TRBJ1-5; D is unresolved. CDR1 and CDR2 from the germline V gene are SNHLY and FYNNEI. This CDR3 contains 13 residues. V was shortened by 3 bases and J by 7 bases, with 10 bases between the two germline ends. The CDR3 DNA reads as TGTGCCAGCAGTGATCTCAGCGGGCAGCCCCAGCATTTT. Translating gives CASSDLSGQPQHF.

In DNA, the CDR3 is TGCAGTAGAGGAGCGAGGGGGCAAGAGACCCAGTACTTC. Its protein is CSRGARGQETQYF. The chain uses TRBV20-1 and TRBJ2-5; a possible D gene is TRBD1 (6 bases). Germline V lookup: CDR1 DFQATT, CDR2 SNEGSKA (reference sequence). This CDR3 spans 13 amino acids. V dropped 8 bases and J dropped 2 bases, with 15 bases sitting between them.

This sequence joins TRBV6-1 and TRBJ2-1; the D gene is possibly TRBD1 (5 bases). Germline V lookup: CDR1 MNHNS, CDR2 SASEGT. The CDR3 is 16 residues long. V was clipped by 6 bases and J by 2 bases, with 17 bases between them. The CDR3 spells CASSIMGGQAYNEQFF. Here the CDR3 DNA reads TGTGCCAGCAGCATTATGGGCGGACAAGCCTACAATGAGCAGTTCTTC.

Notes on this clonotype: This may be a read error, as it is one base from a much larger clone. No conserved phenylalanine or tryptophan ends this CDR3, so it is likely a read error. The J gene is TRBJ2-7, the V gene TRBV20-1; D is perhaps TRBD2 (6 bases). CDR3 length: 14 residues. In germline, CDR1 is DFQATT, CDR2 SNEGSKA (reference sequence). Trimming took off 4 bases at V and 4 bases at J, with 17 bases between the two ends. The CDR3 DNA reads TGCAGTGCTAAGATCGGTGGGAGCGGGTACGAGCAGTACTTA. It codes for CSAKIGGSGYEQYL.

The rearrangement uses TRBV5-1 and TRBJ2-1; D might be TRBD1 (6 bases). V was clipped by 7 bases and J by 4 bases, with 18 bases between them. This CDR3 has 15 residues. From germline, CDR1 is SGHRS and CDR2 YFSETQ. CDR3 region: CASRKDWGLYNEQFF. The CDR3, as DNA: TGCGCCAGCCGAAAAGACTGGGGGCTTTACAATGAGCAGTTCTTC.

The chain carries TRBV6-1 and TRBJ1-5; D not certain. Trimming removed 6 bases from V and 3 bases from J, with 15 bases in between. The CDR3 contains 15 residues. The germline V gene has CDR1 MNHNS and CDR2 SASEGT. The DNA of the CDR3 is TGTGCCAGCAGACCCCTCGGCAGCAACAATCAGCCCCAGCATTTT. As protein: CASRPLGSNNQPQHF.

This clonotype was detected a few times. The chain couples TRBV4-1 to TRBJ2-3; tentatively, D is TRBD1 or TRBD2 (5 bases each). V was cut by 2 bases and J by 4 bases, with 10 bases left in between. CDR1 MGHRA and CDR2 YSYEKL come from the germline V gene. The CDR3 is made up of 14 amino acids. CDR3 protein: CASSQRGDPDTQYF. The CDR3 DNA sequence: TGCGCCAGCAGCCAAAGAGGGGATCCAGATACGCAGTATTTT.

This clonotype was seen a handful of times. The chain combines TRBV20-1 with TRBJ2-5, with 8 bases lining up with TRBD1. The CDR3 has 13 amino acids. Looked up from germline, CDR1 is DFQATT and CDR2 is SNEGSKA (reference sequence). Trimming took 5 bases from V and 5 from J; bases not matched to a gene: 7. The CDR3 sequence is CSAFRTGTETQYF. Written as DNA, the CDR3 is TGCAGTGCTTTCCGGACAGGGACGGAGACCCAGTACTTC.

In this sample, this clonotype turned up many times. The chain couples TRBV7-2 to TRBJ2-7; D unresolved. V gave up 2 bases and J gave up 0 bases, with 14 bases separating them. Per the germline V gene, CDR1 is SGHTA and CDR2 is FQGNSA. There are 16 residues in the CDR3. The CDR3: CASSLLGGSSSYEQYF. DNA of the CDR3: TGTGCCAGCAGCTTACTCGGTGGTTCGTCCTCCTACGAGCAGTACTTC.

This chain links TRBV5-6 with TRBJ2-1, with 10 bases aligning to TRBD2. J gave up 9 bases and V 2 bases, and 5 bases lay outside the gene matches. CDR3 length: 14 amino acids. Germline V gene lookup returns CDR1 SGHDT and CDR2 YYEEEE. The CDR3 sequence is CASSLASGSLEQFF. The CDR3 coding sequence is TGTGCCAGCAGCTTAGCTAGCGGGAGTCTTGAGCAGTTCTTC.

This clonotype was observed at least ten times. The V call is TRBV6-2 or TRBV6-3, the J call TRBJ2-7; TRBD2 aligns across 11 bases. CDR1 and CDR2 from the germline V gene are MNHEY and SVGEGT. The CDR3 consists of 14 residues. V dropped 3 bases and J dropped 4; count of bases not matched to a gene: 2. DNA of the CDR3: TGTGCCAGCAGTTATACTAGCGGGAGATACGAGCAGTACTTC. Amino acids: CASSYTSGRYEQYF.

This clonotype was counted at least ten times. This chain joins TRBV28 and TRBJ2-3; 14 nucleotides match TRBD2. J gave up 4 bases and V 6 bases, and 6 bases lay outside the gene matches. Germline loops: CDR1 MDHEN, CDR2 SYDVKM. CDR3 length: 16 residues. The CDR3 region has the DNA TGTGCCAGCAGCCCCCCGGGACTAGCGGGAGCAGATACGCAGTATTTT. It specifies CASSPPGLAGADTQYF.

This clonotype came up a few times. This chain joins TRBV15 and TRBJ2-1, with 9 bases identical to TRBD2. Germline V gene data show CDR1 as LNHNV and CDR2 as YYDKDF (reference sequence). The CDR3 runs 16 residues. V shed 3 bases and J 8 bases; nucleotides not matched to a gene: 11. CDR3 region: CATSRPGLALYDEQFF. Here the CDR3 DNA reads TGTGCCACCAGCAGGCCGGGACTAGCTCTTTACGATGAGCAGTTCTTC.

V usage is TRBV6-1 and J usage is TRBJ1-6, with a tentative D call TRBD1 (5 bases). V was trimmed by 1 base and J by 7 bases, leaving 11 bases between them. From germline, CDR1 is MNHNS and CDR2 SASEGT. This CDR3 is built from 15 residues. In DNA form, the CDR3 reads TGTGCCAGCAGTGAAGGGCAGGGACGCAATTCACCCCTCCACTTT. Translation: CASSEGQGRNSPLHF.

The rearrangement joins TRBV6-5 to TRBJ1-2; the D is unclear. This CDR3 is 14 amino acids long. The V gene lost 0 bases and the J gene lost 7 bases, with 12 bases spanning the gap. CDR1 is MNHEY and CDR2 is SVGAGI in the germline V gene. This CDR3 reads CASSYSRGVPGYTF. The CDR3 nucleotides read TGTGCCAGCAGTTACTCGCGGGGAGTCCCTGGCTACACCTTC.

The chain employs TRBV3-1 and TRBJ2-1; D remains ambiguous. The CDR3 sequence is 11 residues long. In germline, CDR1 is LGHDT, CDR2 YNNKEL (reference sequence). Trimming left V 1 base short and J 13 bases short, with 8 bases between. The CDR3 sequence is CASSQATIQFF. CDR3 coding DNA: TGTGCCAGCAGCCAAGCCACTATTCAGTTCTTC.

The chain combines TRBV7-2 with TRBJ1-1; D remains ambiguous. CDR1 is SGHTA and CDR2 is FQGNSA in the germline V gene. The CDR3 is 13 residues long. V lost 5 bases to trimming and J lost 7 bases, with 14 bases between them. Written as DNA, the CDR3 is TGTGCCAGCAGCCGCCCCCCGCGGCATGAAGCTTTCTTT. Encoded protein: CASSRPPRHEAFF.

This clonotype was observed at least ten times. At one boundary the junction diverges from the germline segment, which might be a read error. The chain combines TRBV12-3 or TRBV12-4 with TRBJ2-1, with D possibly matching TRBD1 (5 bases). This CDR3 is 13 amino acids long. The CDR3 loop is CASSLGRVNEQFF. CDR3 nucleotides: TGCGCCAGCAGCTTGGGCAGGGTCAATGAGCAGTTCTTC.

Note on this clonotype: A much larger clone is a single base away; this may be a read error. This chain connects TRBV11-2 to TRBJ2-2; possible D gene TRBD1, 6 bases. There are 15 residues in the CDR3. The germline gives CDR1 SGHAT, CDR2 FQNNGV. The CDR3: CGSSLNRVNTGELFF. The DNA of the CDR3 is TGTGGCAGCAGCTTAAACAGGGTGAACACCGGGGAGCTGTTTTTT.

This clonotype was seen ten or more times. CDR3 sequence: CASTPNNRDYEQYF. CDR3 DNA sequence: TGTGCCAGCACCCCCAATAACAGGGATTACGAGCAGTACTTC. The V gene is TRBV28, the J gene TRBJ2-7; the D gene is possibly TRBD1 (6 bases). The germline V and J ends were trimmed by 7 bases and 4 bases, with 17 bases remaining between them. The CDR3 covers 14 residues. Germline-derived CDR1 and CDR2 are MDHEN and SYDVKM.

Only a few counts were recorded for this clonotype. The rearrangement joins TRBV19 to TRBJ1-2; D unresolved. This CDR3 is built from 16 residues. The germline V and J ends were trimmed by 2 bases and 4 bases, with 17 bases remaining between them. Germline CDR1 LNHDA, CDR2 SQIVND (reference sequence). The CDR3 bases are TGTGCCAGTAGTATACGCGGCGGTTCGTCGCGCTATGGCTACACCTTC. This codes for CASSIRGGSSRYGYTF.

This clonotype was recorded only once. This sequence may be a read error, since a much larger clone differs from it by one base. It is likely a read error, because the conserved phenylalanine at the end of the CDR3 is missing. The chain combines TRBV20-1 with TRBJ2-7; TRBD2 aligns across 12 bases. Germline V gives CDR1 DFQATT, CDR2 SNEGSKA (reference sequence). The CDR3 is 16 amino acids. With 2 bases clipped from V and 1 base from J, the junction kept 6 bases outside the gene matches. The CDR3 DNA reads TGCAGTGCTAGAAGGACTAGCGGGATCTCGTCCTACGAGCAGTACTCC. Amino acid sequence: CSARRTSGISSYEQYS.

At least ten counts were recorded for this clonotype. The chain combines TRBV15 with TRBJ1-1; 7 bases match TRBD1. This CDR3 has 13 residues. V gave up 5 bases and J gave up 5 bases; unmatched junction bases: 5. The germline gives CDR1 LNHNV, CDR2 YYDKDF (reference sequence). The CDR3 loop is CATSDREGTEAFF. Here the CDR3 DNA reads TGTGCCACCAGCGACAGGGAAGGTACTGAAGCTTTCTTT.

There are many counts of this clonotype. The V and J genes are TRBV4-1 and TRBJ2-7; D is perhaps TRBD2 (6 bases). This CDR3 contains 14 residues. V lost 1 base and J 4 bases, leaving 11 bases between the germline ends. The V gene's germline CDR1 is MGHRA and CDR2 YSYEKL. The CDR3 here is CASSQAGEGYEQYF. The CDR3 DNA reads TGCGCCAGCAGCCAAGCGGGAGAGGGGTACGAGCAGTACTTC.